Included here is one T cell receptor (beta chain) sequence, with context. These data come from a study of blood T cell repertoires in COVID-19. Study-wide background: The United States, Italy and Spain provided the acute and convalescent COVID-19 samples. The analysed material was cDNA or gDNA that came from T cells, B-cell-depleted T cells, or PBMCs.

Looked up from germline, CDR1 is SGDLS and CDR2 is YYNGEE. The CDR3 contains 14 residues. Trimming cost V 3 bases and J 4 bases, with 13 bases left between them. Study processing details: Amplifying reference gene primers gave estimates of nucleated cell counts. Data came from immunoSEQ multiplex PCR; TCRdb stores just in-frame clones and leaves some out. V, J and clone size were drawn from that table, and D and trimming were deduced from the DNA. The data contain tens of thousands of clones, more than 75% of them singletons. The origin of this receptor is a human donor in a cohort sampled during active COVID-19. The gene calls are TRBV9 and TRBJ1-1; a weak D match, TRBD1 (6 bases). Sequencing input: peripheral blood. The CDR3 sequence: CASSAFSGVTEAFF. CDR3 DNA sequence: TGTGCCAGCAGCGCCTTTTCAGGGGTCACTGAAGCTTTCTTT. Supplemented by reference TRBV9 and TRBJ1-1, the full variable domain reads DSGVTQTPKHLITATGQRVTLRCSPRSGDLSVYWYQQSLDQGLQFLIQYYNGEERAKGNILERFSAQQFPDLHSELNLSSLELGDSALYFCASSAFSGVTEAFFGQGTRLTVV.